This note documents a single T cell receptor (beta chain) sequence. The antigen is unknown. This entry comes from a study of cytotoxic CD8 clonotypes in ibrutinib-treated CLL. Study-wide context: Samples showed on average approximately 250,000 productive templates and roughly 90,000 productive rearrangements. Study observations and caveats: Higher circulating CD8+ T-cell counts strongly accompanied higher baseline clonality, above age-matched healthy donors. Ibrutinib response saw clonality rise, and progression saw it return toward baseline.

Investigators sought sequencing depths of between 1 in 200,000 and 1 in 1 million T cells. TCRdb's copy holds only in-frame clones and misses some; the assay was immunoSEQ multiplex PCR. The sample records 20,000 to 30,000 clones, approximately 68% being singletons. CDR3 length: 14 amino acids. Per germline, CDR1 SEHNR and CDR2 FQNEAQ (reference sequence). The V end lost 2 bases, the J end lost 5 bases, and 12 bases lay between the germline ends. The sequencing here drew on PBMCs, taken after 24 months of ibrutinib treatment. This chain joins TRBV7-9 and TRBJ1-1, with D hard to call. The TCR sequence derives from a human donor with chronic lymphocytic leukemia. CDR3 in DNA: TGTGCCAGCAGCTTATGGGGAGAAGAAACTGAAGCTTTCTTT. It is translated as CASSLWGEETEAFF.